The rows below give T cell receptor beta chains drawn from one sample of a study of T cells expressing NK-cell markers. TCRdb reprocessed the 5' RACE reads and keeps a single row for each CDR3 protein, giving no DNA. In total, the table holds 500,000 to 700,000 distinct CDR3 sequences. The sample comprised blood T cells: a sorted CD56 or NKG2C T cell subset, CD4+ or CD8+ T cells, or bulk PBMC T cells (not recorded which). All receptors come from a man aged 18 to 30 in good health. Each CDR3 is given with its conserved first and last residue. Each record gives: V gene, J gene, CDR3 protein.

TRBV5-1	TRBJ2-7	CASSASPSGSGYEQYF
TRBV4-2	TRBJ2-1	CASSQPTGTSVDNEQFF
TRBV7-8	TRBJ2-1	CASSPVNNEQFF
TRBV4-2	TRBJ1-1	CASSQVHRGREDTEAFF
TRBV24-1	TRBJ2-7	CATSDQLGGGGEQYF
TRBV5-5	TRBJ2-1	CASSWSADEQFF
TRBV20-1	TRBJ1-5	CSASGDRGQIQPQHF
TRBV7-2	TRBJ2-3	CASSLGLAGPDTQYF
TRBV7-3	TRBJ2-1	CASSRTSGRYPNEQFF
TRBV18	TRBJ2-1	CASSPLWANEQFF
TRBV14	TRBJ2-6	CASSQVGGGANVLTF
TRBV7-2	TRBJ2-1	CASSSEGQPTNEQFF
TRBV5-1	TRBJ2-7	CASRQGIAGERSYEQYF
TRBV20-1	TRBJ1-2	CSASPAANYGYTF
TRBV18	TRBJ2-1	CASSPRGLAGGVEQFF
TRBV19	TRBJ2-1	CASRTSGLDPFF
TRBV7-9	TRBJ2-3	CASSFTSASTDTQYF
TRBV12-3/TRBV12-4	TRBJ2-2	CASSLTTVAGELFF
TRBV3-1	TRBJ2-3	CASSQPARLAGDTQYF
TRBV6-2/TRBV6-3	TRBJ2-2	CASSPGLAGLKRTGELFF
TRBV20-1	TRBJ2-7	CSARVRGAVSYEQYF
TRBV12-3/TRBV12-4	TRBJ2-5	CASSWGGLPQETQYF
TRBV24-1	TRBJ1-5	CATSDNRGDQPQHF
TRBV4-2	TRBJ2-1	CASSQGLAGEGNEQFF
TRBV7-2	TRBJ2-1	CASSVHAPDEQFF
TRBV7-6	TRBJ1-5	CASSPGRDSNQPQHF
TRBV7-2	TRBJ2-1	CASSLSPGEYNEQFF
TRBV7-2	TRBJ2-3	CASSSEIRGRDTQYF
TRBV29-1	TRBJ1-1	CSGGTGENTEAFF
TRBV6-2/TRBV6-3	TRBJ2-2	CASSARQVNTGELFF
TRBV12-3/TRBV12-4	TRBJ1-3	CASSLPPTGPDTIYF
TRBV6-4	TRBJ2-1	CASSETSGTRNEQFF
TRBV11-2	TRBJ2-3	CASSWGGTSGPPSTDTQYF
TRBV29-1	TRBJ2-7	CSVLGQTYEQYF
TRBV20-1	TRBJ2-1	CSATFDRYNEQFF
TRBV20-1	TRBJ1-3	CSGYDSGNTIYF
TRBV20-1	TRBJ1-6	CSAPKTAGDNSPLHF
TRBV6-2/TRBV6-3	TRBJ2-7	CASSFAGGLNEQYF
TRBV6-4	TRBJ2-3	CASRMTSGGLTDTQYF
TRBV5-1	TRBJ2-3	CASSLVLSGGTDTQYF
TRBV29-1	TRBJ2-5	CSGVGPMETQYF
TRBV29-1	TRBJ2-1	CSVEDTGGYSYNEQFF
TRBV7-9	TRBJ2-1	CASRRHNEQFF
TRBV20-1	TRBJ2-2	CSARPSGRVGELFF
TRBV5-1	TRBJ1-1	CASSSPRGNEAFF
TRBV27	TRBJ2-5	CASSFGGAETQYF
TRBV27	TRBJ2-7	CASSFKVAGGYEQYF
TRBV14	TRBJ2-7	CASSRGLGSYEQYF
TRBV29-1	TRBJ2-3	CSVFGAGAGDTQYF
TRBV2	TRBJ1-1	CASSEDLLTGGLNTEAFF
TRBV7-2	TRBJ2-7	CASSSRGGTGTYEQYF
TRBV4-2	TRBJ2-7	CASSQDPLTDYEQYF
TRBV2	TRBJ2-2	CASRTGGTGELFF
TRBV7-9	TRBJ2-7	CASSPPDRAHYEQYF